This paragraph reports one TCR beta chain. Germline assignment: CDR1 WNHNN and CDR2 SYGVQD (reference sequence). This CDR3 spans 16 amino acids. Trimming removed 6 bases from V and 4 bases from J; junction bases left unmatched: 11. These data come from a study of identical twins. A universal primer site came from template switching; cDNA carried unique molecular identifiers. TCRdb re-called the 5' RACE reads with MiXCR, one entry per CDR3 protein. There are hundreds of thousands of distinct CDR3 sequences in the sample; roughly 26% occur only once, and 2.9% lies in the top ten. These data also formed part of another study, on T cells expressing NK-cell markers. That report adds: The leading position in the CD3+CD56-NKG2C+ fraction of a handful of donors also went to these clonotypes.

The rearrangement joins TRBV10-1 to TRBJ2-3, with 9 bases matching TRBD1. The source material was CD4+ T cells sorted from blood. This clonotype originated in a woman aged 18-29 years in good health. The CDR3 DNA follows: TGCGCCAGCAGCCTCAGTGCCGGGACAGGGCCAGATACGCAGTATTTT. Translating gives CASSLSAGTGPDTQYF.